These 29 T cell receptor beta chains share one sample of origin, sequenced in a study of human T cells and chemical hapten exposure. TCRdb re-derived calls from the RACE reads in MiXCR, one entry per CDR3 protein. Counted here are approximately 71,000 distinct CDR3 sequences, approximately 9.4% occurring once; the ten biggest clones make up less than 4%. The time point: patch test 1, 2 weeks after DPC sensitization. Treatment described: therapeutic diphenylcyclopropenone sensitization with weekly scalp DPC. The specimen comprised whole blood, sampled in connection with sensitization to the hapten diphenylcyclopropenone (DPC). The receptors derive from a woman aged 40 to 50 with alopecia areata. Some clones in this sample may be carry-over from other donors' samples.

The V gene is TRBV19, the J gene TRBJ2-5; the D gene is possibly TRBD1 (6 bases). This CDR3 is 14 amino acids long. The V and J ends lost 8 bases and 2 bases respectively, with 15 bases between them. Germline lookup yields CDR1 LNHDA and CDR2 SQIVND (reference sequence). CDR3 sequence reads: CASAPWGPQETQYF. The CDR3 DNA reads TGTGCCAGTGCACCCTGGGGGCCTCAAGAGACCCAGTACTTC.

The chain joins TRBV3-1 to TRBJ2-7; D uncertain. Between the trimmed V and J ends, which lost 0 bases and 0 bases, there was a span of 3 bases. The germline V gene encodes CDR1 LGHDT and CDR2 YNNKEL (reference sequence). The CDR3 is 13 residues long. The CDR3 loop reads CASSQDSSYEQYF. For the CDR3, the DNA is TGTGCCAGCAGCCAAGATTCCTCCTACGAGCAGTACTTC.

This clonotype was seen a few times. The rearrangement joins TRBV24-1 to TRBJ1-2, with D perhaps matching TRBD1 (5 bases). The germline V gene has CDR1 KGHDR and CDR2 SFDVKD. The CDR3 consists of 14 residues. The ends were cut back, 3 bases at V and 4 bases at J, with 11 bases in the middle. The CDR3 is CATSDVDSRYGYTF. In DNA, the CDR3 is TGTGCCACCAGTGATGTAGACAGTCGCTATGGCTACACCTTC.

This clonotype was seen repeatedly, ten times or more. The genes are TRBV30 and TRBJ2-3, with D tentatively TRBD1 or TRBD2 (6 bases each). Germline V gene lookup returns CDR1 GTSNPN and CDR2 SVGIG (reference sequence). The V end lost 4 bases, the J end lost 1 base, and 9 bases lay between the germline ends. The CDR3 contains 13 residues. CDR3 amino acids: CAWNRGGTDTQYF. As DNA, the CDR3 is TGTGCCTGGAATAGGGGGGGCACAGATACGCAGTATTTT.

As for this clonotype: A much larger clone differs by one base, so this may be a read error. The chain links TRBV11-2 to TRBJ2-7, with D unclear. Germline CDR1 reads SGHAT; CDR2 reads FQNNGV. The CDR3 loop spans 13 amino acids. The CDR3 is CANSFPTAYEQYF. The CDR3, as DNA: TGTGCCAACAGCTTTCCCACAGCCTACGAGCAGTACTTC.

This clonotype was detected ten times or more. The V gene is TRBV18, the J gene TRBJ1-6; possibly TRBD1 for D (6 bases). Per the germline V gene, CDR1 is KGHSH and CDR2 is LQKENI. This CDR3 contains 15 residues. V gave up 3 bases and J gave up 9 bases, with 15 bases separating them. In DNA form, the CDR3 reads TGTGCCAGCTCACCCCGGGACATAGTCTCTTCACCCCTCCACTTT. Translating it yields CASSPRDIVSSPLHF.

The J gene is TRBJ1-3, the V gene TRBV4-3; D gene unclear. Germline CDR1 reads LGHNA; CDR2 reads YSLEER. There are 15 residues in the CDR3. Trimming cost V 4 bases and J 0 bases, with 10 bases left between them. The CDR3, as DNA: TGCGCCAGCAGCCCGGTCGTACCCTCTGGAAACACCATATATTTT. This gives the protein CASSPVVPSGNTIYF.

Note on this clonotype: One end of the junction fails to match germline, which may point to a read error. J is TRBJ2-3 and V is TRBV20-1; D unclear. CDR1 is DFQATT and CDR2 is SNEGSKA in the germline V gene (reference sequence). CDR3 length equals 11 residues. CDR3 sequence (DNA): TGCAGTGCTCCCCTTGGAGATACACAGTATTTT. This translates into CSAPLGDTQYF.

This clonotype was observed many times. The CDR3 reads CASSLVAFEQFF. DNA of the CDR3: TGTGCCAGCAGCTTAGTAGCGTTTGAGCAGTTCTTC. The rearrangement joins TRBV7-2 to TRBJ2-1, with D perhaps matching TRBD2 (5 bases). Germline V gene data show CDR1 as SGHTA and CDR2 as FQGNSA. V shed 1 base and J shed 9 bases, with 7 bases lying between them. This CDR3 region has 12 residues.

The chain employs TRBV6-1 and TRBJ2-7; D gene ambiguous. CDR3 length: 15 residues. Germline CDR1 MNHNS, CDR2 SASEGT. Trimming removed 1 base at V and 1 base at J, with 11 bases between. CDR3 protein: CASSEGSNPSYEQYF. The CDR3 DNA is TGTGCCAGCAGTGAAGGGAGCAATCCGTCCTACGAGCAGTACTTC.

This clonotype was detected only a few times. V gene TRBV24-1 combines with J gene TRBJ2-4; D unresolved. CDR3 length equals 17 residues. V gave up 2 bases and J gave up 0 bases, with 13 bases separating them. Germline V gene sequence: CDR1 KGHDR, CDR2 SFDVKD. CDR3 loop: CATSDYQAFIAKNIQYF. The CDR3 DNA sequence: TGTGCCACCAGTGATTATCAAGCCTTCATAGCCAAAAACATTCAGTACTTC.

The rearrangement links TRBV25-1 to TRBJ1-1, with no clear D. Germline CDR1 reads MGHDK; CDR2 reads SYGVNS. The CDR3 extends over 16 amino acids. The V end lost 0 bases, the J end lost 2 bases, and 13 bases lay between the germline ends. CDR3 in DNA: TGTGCCAGCAGTGAATATCTGGGGTATGGAAACACTGAAGCTTTCTTT. The encoded protein is CASSEYLGYGNTEAFF.

This clonotype was seen a few times. The chain carries TRBV7-3 and TRBJ2-5; 9 bases align to TRBD2. Germline trimming cut 1 base from V and 7 bases from J; bases unmatched to any gene: 13. CDR3 length equals 17 residues. CDR1 and CDR2 from the germline V gene are SGHTA and FQGTGA. This CDR3 is CASSLNPSAGGPATQYF. The CDR3 DNA is TGTGCCAGCAGCTTAAACCCATCAGCGGGGGGACCGGCGACCCAGTACTTC.

This clonotype was seen more than once but under ten times. The chain combines TRBV12-3 or TRBV12-4 with TRBJ2-7; 7 bases agree with TRBD1. V trimming: 6 bases; J trimming: 4 bases; junction bases outside the gene matches: 9. The CDR3 spans 14 residues. Here the CDR3 reads CASRPTGYTYEQYF. The CDR3 region has the DNA TGTGCCAGCAGACCGACAGGGTATACTTACGAGCAGTACTTC.

This clonotype was detected many times. In DNA form, the CDR3 reads TGTGCCAGCAGTTTAGGGACTCTGAACACTGAAGCTTTCTTT. Translating it yields CASSLGTLNTEAFF. The gene calls are TRBV12-3 or TRBV12-4 and TRBJ1-1; D not resolved. V shed 1 base and J shed 0 bases, with 6 bases lying between them. There are 14 residues in the CDR3.

In its sample, this clonotype was seen many times. The chain joins TRBV5-1 to TRBJ2-3; D is undetermined. This CDR3 has 12 amino acids. Trimming removed 0 bases at V and 5 bases at J, with 4 bases between. Per the germline V gene, CDR1 is SGHRS and CDR2 is YFSETQ. The DNA for the CDR3 is TGCGCCAGCAGCTTGGGACTAGATACGCAGTATTTT. Its protein product is CASSLGLDTQYF.

This clonotype was found many times. V gene TRBV5-6 combines with J gene TRBJ1-6; no clear D gene. CDR1 SGHDT and CDR2 YYEEEE come from the germline V gene. This CDR3 contains 18 residues. V was pared by 4 bases and J by 0 bases, with 17 bases between. The CDR3 DNA reads as TGTGCCAGCAGCCGTCACGGGAGGGAACTCTCCTATAATTCACCCCTCCACTTT. This translates into CASSRHGRELSYNSPLHF.

In this sample, this clonotype turned up a few times. The chain carries TRBV6-2 or TRBV6-3 and TRBJ1-1; TRBD1 matches at 10 bases. Trimming cost V 2 bases and J 1 base; bases outside gene matches: 13. Germline V gene lookup returns CDR1 MNHEY and CDR2 SVGEGT. This CDR3 is 19 amino acids long. Here the CDR3 DNA reads TGTGCCAGCAGTTACCGCCGGGACAGGGGCCTGCCATCGAACACTGAAGCTTTCTTT. Translating it yields CASSYRRDRGLPSNTEAFF.

About this clonotype: This sequence may be a read error, since a much larger clone differs from it by one base. J is TRBJ1-1 and V is TRBV20-1; TRBD1 aligns across 8 bases. Germline-derived CDR1 and CDR2 are DFQATT and SNEGSKA (reference sequence). CDR3 length: 14 residues. J was trimmed by 1 base and V by 4 bases; bases with no gene match: 5. The CDR3 spells CSATDRGKNTEAFF. The CDR3, as DNA: TGCAGTGCTACCGACAGGGGCAAGAACACTGAAGCTTTCTTT.

The chain links TRBV7-2 to TRBJ2-3; D might be TRBD2 (5 bases). The CDR3 is 13 residues long. Trimming took 5 bases from V and 4 from J, leaving 10 bases between them. Germline loops: CDR1 SGHTA, CDR2 FQGNSA. The CDR3 region has the DNA TGTGCCAGCAGCCGCCGGGGAGCAGATACGCAGTATTTT. It encodes CASSRRGADTQYF. The full variable domain, in which reference TRBV7-2 and TRBJ2-3 provide the parts outside the CDR3, is GAGVSQSPSNKVTEKGKDVELRCDPISGHTALYWYRQSLGQGLEFLIYFQGNSAPDKSGLPSDRFSAERTGGSVSTLTIQRTQQEDSAVYLCASSRRGADTQYFGPGTRLTVL.

This clonotype was seen at least ten times. V usage is TRBV7-9 and J usage is TRBJ2-1; 8 nucleotides agree with TRBD2. Germline CDR1 and CDR2: SEHNR and FQNEAQ (reference sequence). V was pared by 2 bases and J by 9 bases, with 9 bases of the junction left unmatched. The CDR3 is 15 residues long. The CDR3 loop reads CASSLNAGGHSEQFF. The CDR3 bases are TGTGCCAGCAGCTTAAACGCGGGGGGCCATAGTGAGCAGTTCTTC.

This clonotype was counted between two and nine times. V is TRBV19 and J is TRBJ2-2; 8 positions agree with TRBD1. J gave up 0 bases and V 8 bases, and 2 bases lay outside the gene matches. The CDR3 has 14 residues. From germline, CDR1 is LNHDA and CDR2 SQIVND (reference sequence). CDR3 amino acids: CASSDRANTGELFF. The CDR3 nucleotides are TGTGCCAGTTCGGACAGGGCGAACACCGGGGAGCTGTTTTTT.

A few counts support this clonotype. CDR3 protein: CASSQGLVQTQYF. CDR3 sequence (DNA): TGTGCCAGCAGCCAAGGACTAGTTCAGACCCAGTACTTC. This chain connects TRBV14 to TRBJ2-5, with D maybe TRBD2 (6 bases). The germline V gene encodes CDR1 SGHDN and CDR2 FVKESK. This CDR3 region has 13 residues. Trimming left V 1 base short and J 6 bases short, with 9 bases between.

This clonotype was observed at least ten times. The rearrangement links TRBV7-8 to TRBJ1-6, with unresolved D. V gave up 5 bases and J gave up 0 bases, with 17 bases separating them. Germline loops: CDR1 SGHVS, CDR2 FQNEAQ. CDR3 length: 18 amino acids. CDR3 in DNA: TGTGCCAGCAGCACCCAGCTCTTGGAGAGCTCCTATAATTCACCCCTCCACTTT. Protein sequence: CASSTQLLESSYNSPLHF.

V usage is TRBV6-6 and J usage is TRBJ1-3; 9 nucleotides match TRBD1. Per germline, CDR1 MNHNY and CDR2 SVGAGI (reference sequence). The CDR3 has 19 amino acids. J lost 2 bases, V lost 5 bases, and 16 bases had no gene match. CDR3 sequence (DNA): TGTGCCAGCAGTCCGCGAGGATCCGGGACAGGGCTCGCTGGAAACACCATATATTTT. This translates into CASSPRGSGTGLAGNTIYF.

This clonotype was counted many times. The chain carries TRBV20-1 and TRBJ2-7; D assignment may be TRBD1 or TRBD2 (5 bases each). The ends were cut back, 1 base at V and 1 base at J, with 14 bases in the middle. Germline V lookup: CDR1 DFQATT, CDR2 SNEGSKA (reference sequence). The CDR3 has 15 residues. CDR3 protein: CSARAGTVISYEQYF. CDR3 sequence (DNA): TGCAGTGCTAGAGCCGGGACGGTTATTTCCTACGAGCAGTACTTC.

This clonotype was found many times. The genes are TRBV10-1 and TRBJ1-1, with unresolved D. The V and J ends lost 2 bases and 5 bases respectively, with 9 bases between them. The CDR3 has 13 residues. Germline V gene data show CDR1 as WNHNN and CDR2 as SYGVQD (reference sequence). The chain's CDR3 is CASSEQPKTEAFF. As DNA, the CDR3 is TGCGCCAGCAGTGAGCAACCGAAGACTGAAGCTTTCTTT.

A few counts support this clonotype. The chain carries TRBV6-2 or TRBV6-3 and TRBJ1-2; D is unresolved. V lost 6 bases and J 2 bases, leaving 13 bases between the germline ends. This CDR3 is 14 amino acids long. Germline V gene lookup returns CDR1 MNHEY and CDR2 SVGEGT. The CDR3 spells CASSPSLRNYGYTF. The CDR3 DNA is TGTGCCAGCAGCCCCAGCCTCCGGAACTATGGCTACACCTTC.

This clonotype was detected only a few times. The chain recombines TRBV5-1 with TRBJ2-1, with 7 bases fitting TRBD1. Germline assignment: CDR1 SGHRS and CDR2 YFSETQ. Unmatched junction bases numbered 10, after V lost 4 bases and J lost 6 bases. There are 15 residues in the CDR3. The CDR3 is CASSPPVTGSNEQFF. The CDR3 bases are TGCGCCAGCAGCCCCCCAGTGACAGGGAGCAATGAGCAGTTCTTC.